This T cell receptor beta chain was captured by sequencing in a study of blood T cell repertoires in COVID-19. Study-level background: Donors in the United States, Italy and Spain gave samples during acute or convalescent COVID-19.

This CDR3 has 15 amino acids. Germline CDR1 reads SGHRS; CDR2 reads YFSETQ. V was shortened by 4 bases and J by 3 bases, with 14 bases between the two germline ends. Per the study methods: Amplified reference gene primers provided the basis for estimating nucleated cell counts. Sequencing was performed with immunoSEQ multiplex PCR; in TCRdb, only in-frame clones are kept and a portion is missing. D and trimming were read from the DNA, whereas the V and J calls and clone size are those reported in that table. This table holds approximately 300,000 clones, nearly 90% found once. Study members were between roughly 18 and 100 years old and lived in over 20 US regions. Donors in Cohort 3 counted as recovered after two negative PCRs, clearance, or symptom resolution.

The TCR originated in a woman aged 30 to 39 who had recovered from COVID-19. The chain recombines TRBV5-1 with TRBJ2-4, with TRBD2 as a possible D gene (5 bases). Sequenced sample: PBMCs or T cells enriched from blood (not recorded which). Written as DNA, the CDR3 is TGCGCCAGCAGCGAGTCGAGGGTGGGCAAAAACATTCAGTACTTC. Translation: CASSESRVGKNIQYF.